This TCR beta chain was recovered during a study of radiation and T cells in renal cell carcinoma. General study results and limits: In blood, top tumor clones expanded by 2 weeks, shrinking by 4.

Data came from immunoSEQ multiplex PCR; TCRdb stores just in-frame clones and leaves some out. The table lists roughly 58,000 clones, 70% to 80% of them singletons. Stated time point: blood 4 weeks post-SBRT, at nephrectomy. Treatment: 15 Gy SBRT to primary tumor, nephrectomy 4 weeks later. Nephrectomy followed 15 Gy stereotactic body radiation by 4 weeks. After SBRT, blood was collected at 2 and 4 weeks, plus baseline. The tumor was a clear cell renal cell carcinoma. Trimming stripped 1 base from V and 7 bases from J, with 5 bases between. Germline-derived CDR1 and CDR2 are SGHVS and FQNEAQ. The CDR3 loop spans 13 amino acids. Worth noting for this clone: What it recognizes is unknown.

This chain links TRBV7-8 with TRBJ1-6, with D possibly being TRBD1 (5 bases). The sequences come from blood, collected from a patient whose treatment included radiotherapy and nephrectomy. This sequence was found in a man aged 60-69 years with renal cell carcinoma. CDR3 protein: CASSLEGNSPLHF. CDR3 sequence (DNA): TGTGCCAGCAGCTTAGAGGGGAATTCACCCCTCCACTTT.